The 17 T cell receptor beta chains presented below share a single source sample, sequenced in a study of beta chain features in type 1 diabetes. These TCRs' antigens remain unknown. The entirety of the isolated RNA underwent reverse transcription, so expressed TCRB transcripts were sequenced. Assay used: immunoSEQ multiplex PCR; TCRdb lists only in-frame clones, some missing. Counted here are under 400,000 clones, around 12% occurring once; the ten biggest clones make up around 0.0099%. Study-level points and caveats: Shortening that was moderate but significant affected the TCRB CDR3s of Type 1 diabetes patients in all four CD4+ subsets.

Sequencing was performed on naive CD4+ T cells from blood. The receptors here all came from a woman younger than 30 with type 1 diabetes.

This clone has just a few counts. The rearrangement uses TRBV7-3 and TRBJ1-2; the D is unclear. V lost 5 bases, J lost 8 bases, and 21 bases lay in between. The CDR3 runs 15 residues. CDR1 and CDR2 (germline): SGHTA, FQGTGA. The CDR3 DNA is TGTGCCAGCAGCCCGAGCCACGGGAGGCAGGCAGGCTACACCTTC. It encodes CASSPSHGRQAGYTF.

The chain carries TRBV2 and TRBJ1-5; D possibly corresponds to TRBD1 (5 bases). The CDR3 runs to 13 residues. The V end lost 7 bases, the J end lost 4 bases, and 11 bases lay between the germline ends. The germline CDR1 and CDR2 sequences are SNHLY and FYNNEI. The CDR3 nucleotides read TGTGCCAGCACCCTTGGGGGGAATCAGCCCCAGCATTTT. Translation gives CASTLGGNQPQHF.

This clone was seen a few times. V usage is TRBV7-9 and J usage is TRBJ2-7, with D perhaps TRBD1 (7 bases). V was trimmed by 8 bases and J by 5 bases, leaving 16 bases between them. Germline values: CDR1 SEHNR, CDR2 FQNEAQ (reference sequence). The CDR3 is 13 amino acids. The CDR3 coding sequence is TGTGCCAGCGTATCGGAGGGGGCGGACGAGCAGTACTTC. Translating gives CASVSEGADEQYF. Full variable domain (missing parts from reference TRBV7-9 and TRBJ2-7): DTGVSQNPRHKITKRGQNVTFRCDPISEHNRLYWYRQTLGQGPEFLTYFQNEAQLEKSRLLSDRFSAERPKGSFSTLEIQRTEQGDSAMYLCASVSEGADEQYFGPGTRLTVT.

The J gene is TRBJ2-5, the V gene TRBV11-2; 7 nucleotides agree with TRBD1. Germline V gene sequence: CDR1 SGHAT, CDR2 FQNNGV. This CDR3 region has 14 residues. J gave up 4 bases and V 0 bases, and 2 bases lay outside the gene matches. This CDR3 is CASSLETGLETQYF. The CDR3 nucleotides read TGTGCCAGCAGCTTAGAGACAGGGTTAGAGACCCAGTACTTC. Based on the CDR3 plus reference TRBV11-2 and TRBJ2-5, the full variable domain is EAGVAQSPRYKIIEKRQSVAFWCNPISGHATLYWYQQILGQGPKLLIQFQNNGVVDDSQLPKDRFSAERLKGVDSTLKIQPAKLEDSAVYLCASSLETGLETQYFGPGTRLLVL.

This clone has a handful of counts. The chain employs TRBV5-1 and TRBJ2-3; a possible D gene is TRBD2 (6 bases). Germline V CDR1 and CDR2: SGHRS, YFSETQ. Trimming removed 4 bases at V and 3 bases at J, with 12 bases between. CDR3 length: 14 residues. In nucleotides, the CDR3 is TGCGCCAGCAGCCCGGAGGGAACAACAGATACGCAGTATTTT. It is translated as CASSPEGTTDTQYF.

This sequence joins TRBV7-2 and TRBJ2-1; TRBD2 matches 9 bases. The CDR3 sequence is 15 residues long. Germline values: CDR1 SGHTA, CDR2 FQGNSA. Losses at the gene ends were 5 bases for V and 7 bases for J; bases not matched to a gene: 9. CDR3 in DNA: TGTGCCAGCAGCCCACTTGCGGGAGGGCCGAATGAGCAGTTCTTC. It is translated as CASSPLAGGPNEQFF. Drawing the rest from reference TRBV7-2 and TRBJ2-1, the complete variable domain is GAGVSQSPSNKVTEKGKDVELRCDPISGHTALYWYRQSLGQGLEFLIYFQGNSAPDKSGLPSDRFSAERTGGSVSTLTIQRTQQEDSAVYLCASSPLAGGPNEQFFGPGTRLTVL.

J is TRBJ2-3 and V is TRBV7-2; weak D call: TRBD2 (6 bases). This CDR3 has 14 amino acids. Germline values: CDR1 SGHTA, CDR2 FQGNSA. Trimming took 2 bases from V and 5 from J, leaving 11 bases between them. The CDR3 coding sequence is TGTGCCAGCAGCTTATTCCTAGCGCAAGATACGCAGTATTTT. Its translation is CASSLFLAQDTQYF.

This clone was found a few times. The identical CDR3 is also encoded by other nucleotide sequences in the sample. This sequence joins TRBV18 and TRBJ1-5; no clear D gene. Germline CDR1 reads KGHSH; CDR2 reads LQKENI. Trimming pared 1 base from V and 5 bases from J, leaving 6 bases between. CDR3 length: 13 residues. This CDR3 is CASSPQGDQPQHF. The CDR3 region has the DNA TGTGCCAGCTCACCACAGGGAGATCAGCCCCAGCATTTT.

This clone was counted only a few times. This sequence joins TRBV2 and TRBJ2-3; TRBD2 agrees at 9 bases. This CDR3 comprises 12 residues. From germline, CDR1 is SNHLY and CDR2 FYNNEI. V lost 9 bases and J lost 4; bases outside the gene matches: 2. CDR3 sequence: CARGTSPDTQYF. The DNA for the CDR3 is TGTGCCAGAGGGACTAGCCCAGATACGCAGTATTTT.

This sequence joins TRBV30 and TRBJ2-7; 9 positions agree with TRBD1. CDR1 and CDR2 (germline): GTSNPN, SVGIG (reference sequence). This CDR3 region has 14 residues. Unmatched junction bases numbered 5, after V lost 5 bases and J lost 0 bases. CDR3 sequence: CAWDRDRDSYEQYF. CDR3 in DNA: TGTGCCTGGGACCGGGACAGGGACTCCTACGAGCAGTACTTC.

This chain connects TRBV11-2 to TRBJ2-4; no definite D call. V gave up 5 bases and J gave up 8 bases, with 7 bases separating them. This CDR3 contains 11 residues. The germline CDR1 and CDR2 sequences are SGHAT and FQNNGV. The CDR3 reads CASSPHDIQYF. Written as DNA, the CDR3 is TGTGCCAGCAGCCCACACGACATTCAGTACTTC.

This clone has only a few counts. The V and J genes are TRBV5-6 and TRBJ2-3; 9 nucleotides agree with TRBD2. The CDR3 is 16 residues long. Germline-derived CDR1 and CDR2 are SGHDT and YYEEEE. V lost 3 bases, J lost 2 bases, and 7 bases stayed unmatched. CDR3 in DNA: TGTGCCAGCAGCTGGGGGACTAGCCACCTCACAGATACGCAGTATTTT. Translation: CASSWGTSHLTDTQYF.

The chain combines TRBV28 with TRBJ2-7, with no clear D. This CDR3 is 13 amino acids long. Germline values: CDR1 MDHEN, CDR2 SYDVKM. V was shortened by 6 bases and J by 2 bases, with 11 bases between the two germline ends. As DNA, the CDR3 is TGTGCCAGCAGGCCCCCTAATACCTACGAGCAGTACTTC. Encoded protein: CASRPPNTYEQYF.

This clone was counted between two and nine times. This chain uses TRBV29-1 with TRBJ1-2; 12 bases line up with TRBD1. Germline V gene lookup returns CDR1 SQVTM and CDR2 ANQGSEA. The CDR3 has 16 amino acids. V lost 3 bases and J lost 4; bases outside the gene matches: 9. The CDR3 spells CSVDPGQGAPSYGYTF. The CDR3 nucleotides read TGCAGCGTTGACCCGGGACAGGGGGCCCCCAGCTATGGCTACACCTTC.

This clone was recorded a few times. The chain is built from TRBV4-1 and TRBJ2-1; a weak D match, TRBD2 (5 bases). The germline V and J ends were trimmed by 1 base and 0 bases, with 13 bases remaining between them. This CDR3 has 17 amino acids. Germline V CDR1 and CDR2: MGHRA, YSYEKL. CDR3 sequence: CASSQGLAKSSYNEQFF. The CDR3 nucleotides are TGCGCCAGCAGCCAAGGGCTAGCCAAGAGCTCCTACAATGAGCAGTTCTTC.

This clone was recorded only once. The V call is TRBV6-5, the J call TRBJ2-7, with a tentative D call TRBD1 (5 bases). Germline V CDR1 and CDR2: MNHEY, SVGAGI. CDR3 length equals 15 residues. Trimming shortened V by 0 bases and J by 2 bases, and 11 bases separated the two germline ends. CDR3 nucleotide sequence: TGTGCCAGCAGTTACTCGAAAACAGGTCCCTACGAGCAGTACTTC. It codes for CASSYSKTGPYEQYF.

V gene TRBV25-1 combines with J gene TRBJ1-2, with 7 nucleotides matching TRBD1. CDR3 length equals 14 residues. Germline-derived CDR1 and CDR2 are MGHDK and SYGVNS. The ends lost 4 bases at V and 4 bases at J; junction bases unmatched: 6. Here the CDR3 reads CASSARDRFYGYTF. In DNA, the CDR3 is TGTGCCAGCAGTGCCCGGGACAGATTCTATGGCTACACCTTC.